The T cell receptor (beta chain) under discussion was sequenced for a study of shared clonotypes between healthy human individuals. Study-wide findings and caveats: Four donors showed sharing of around 5% of naive CD4 clonotypes. Compared with memory subsets, naive subsets generally had larger estimated richness.

Comment on this clone: Its antigen is still unknown.

The CDR3 loop spans 15 amino acids. Looked up from germline, CDR1 is LNHDA and CDR2 is SQIVND (reference sequence). Trimming left V 2 bases short and J 9 bases short, with 17 bases between. CD8 cells classed as naive were CD45RO-negative and positively selected for CCR7, excluding terminally differentiated effector memory CD45RA+ cells. Within Nashville, Tennessee resided all donors, each a Caucasian adult. Genomic DNA per cell subset filled all wells of several immunoSEQ plates. Sequenced by immunoSEQ multiplex PCR; TCRdb stores in-frame clones only, minus some. The table shows 1.5 million to 2.5 million clones, with about 94% occurring only once.

This chain joins TRBV19 and TRBJ1-5; the D is unclear. The TCR sequence derives from a man in his late teens or twenties in good health. Source material: naive CD8+ T cells sorted from blood. The CDR3: CASSISANLNRPQHF. DNA of the CDR3: TGTGCCAGTAGTATATCGGCGAACCTCAATAGGCCCCAGCATTTT.